This T cell receptor beta chain is from a study of OX40 agonist ivuxolimab in advanced cancers. Some clones are missing from TCRdb's copy, which holds only in-frame ones; the method was immunoSEQ multiplex PCR. The sample comprises some 100,000 clones, 92% of which are singletons, and 3% to 4% rests with the top ten. About this clone: This sample also contains other DNA sequences that code for the same CDR3.

Germline-derived CDR1 and CDR2 are LNHDA and SQIVND (reference sequence). The CDR3 is 14 amino acids. Trimming pared 6 bases from V and 5 bases from J, leaving 17 bases between. The sample consisted of CD4+ or CD8+ T cells sorted from blood, taken in a trial of the OX40 agonist ivuxolimab. The rearrangement joins TRBV19 to TRBJ2-7; D not certain. This receptor was obtained from an adult with an advanced solid tumor such as melanoma, head and neck, liver or kidney cancer. The CDR3 here is CASSPWAKTHEQYF. The CDR3 DNA reads as TGTGCCAGTAGCCCTTGGGCCAAGACGCACGAGCAGTACTTC. Based on the CDR3 plus reference TRBV19 and TRBJ2-7, the full variable domain is DGGITQSPKYLFRKEGQNVTLSCEQNLNHDAMYWYRQDPGQGLRLIYYSQIVNDFQKGDIAEGYSVSREKKESFPLTVTSAQKNPTAFYLCASSPWAKTHEQYFGPGTRLTVT.